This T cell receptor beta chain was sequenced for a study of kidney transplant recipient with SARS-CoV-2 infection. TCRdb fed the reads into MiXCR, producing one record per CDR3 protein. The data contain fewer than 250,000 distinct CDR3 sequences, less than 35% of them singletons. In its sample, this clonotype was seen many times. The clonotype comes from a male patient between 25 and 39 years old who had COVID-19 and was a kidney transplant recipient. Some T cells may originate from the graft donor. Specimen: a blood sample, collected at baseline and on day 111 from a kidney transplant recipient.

The CDR3 loop reads CASRPGQHSYEQYF. CDR3 DNA sequence: TGTGCCAGCAGACCGGGACAGCACTCCTACGAGCAGTACTTC. V and J are TRBV6-5 and TRBJ2-7; the match to TRBD1 covers 7 bases. The CDR3 has 14 amino acids. J lost 0 bases, V lost 6 bases, and 5 bases had no gene match. Germline V gene sequence: CDR1 MNHEY, CDR2 SVGAGI.